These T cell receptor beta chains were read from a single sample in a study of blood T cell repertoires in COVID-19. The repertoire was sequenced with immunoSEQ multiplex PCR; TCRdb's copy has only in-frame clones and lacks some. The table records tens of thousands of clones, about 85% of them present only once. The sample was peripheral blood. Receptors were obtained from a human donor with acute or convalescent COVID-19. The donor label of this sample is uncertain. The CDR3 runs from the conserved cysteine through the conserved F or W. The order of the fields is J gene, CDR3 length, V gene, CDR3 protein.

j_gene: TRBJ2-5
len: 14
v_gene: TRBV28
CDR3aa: CASSPSPTRETQYF

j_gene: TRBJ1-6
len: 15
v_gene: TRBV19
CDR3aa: CASSNAGGGRSPLHF

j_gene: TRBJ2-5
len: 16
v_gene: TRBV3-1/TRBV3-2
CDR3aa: CASSQGLAGGGETQYF

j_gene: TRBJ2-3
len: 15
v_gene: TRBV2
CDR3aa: CASSTAGLPTDTQYF

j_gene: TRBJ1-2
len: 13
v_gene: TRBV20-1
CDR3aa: CSASPRGTSGYTF

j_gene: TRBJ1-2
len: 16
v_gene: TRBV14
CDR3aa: CASSRGQGTFPYGYTF

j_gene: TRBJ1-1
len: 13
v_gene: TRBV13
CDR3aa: CASSLQGFTEAFF

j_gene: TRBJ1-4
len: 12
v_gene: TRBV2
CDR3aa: CASSQRNEKLFF

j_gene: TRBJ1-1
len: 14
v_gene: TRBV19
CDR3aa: CASSMVRGNTEAFF

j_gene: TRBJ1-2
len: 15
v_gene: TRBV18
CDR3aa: CASSLPTGENYGYTF

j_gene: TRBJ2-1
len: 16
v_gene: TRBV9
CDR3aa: CASSSLGGGADNEQFF

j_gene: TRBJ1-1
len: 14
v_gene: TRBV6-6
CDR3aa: CASNRGLLNTEAFF

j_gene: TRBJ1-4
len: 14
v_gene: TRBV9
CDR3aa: CASSPGGANEKLFF

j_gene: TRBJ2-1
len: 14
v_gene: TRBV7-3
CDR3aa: CASSPSGGTGEQFF

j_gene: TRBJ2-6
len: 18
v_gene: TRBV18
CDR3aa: CASSPMNPRGSGANVLTF

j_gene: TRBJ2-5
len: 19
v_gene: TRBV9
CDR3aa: CASSVGASGRAQGVETQYF

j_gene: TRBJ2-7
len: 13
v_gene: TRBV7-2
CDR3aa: CASSSPALGEQYF

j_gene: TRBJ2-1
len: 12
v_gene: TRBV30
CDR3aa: CAWSDRGNEQFF

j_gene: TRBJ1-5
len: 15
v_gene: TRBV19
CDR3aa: CASSRTGVNNQPQHF

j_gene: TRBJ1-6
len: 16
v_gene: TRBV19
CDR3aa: CASSARTGSYNSPLHF

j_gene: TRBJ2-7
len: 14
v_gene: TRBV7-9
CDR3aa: CASNSQGSSYEQYF

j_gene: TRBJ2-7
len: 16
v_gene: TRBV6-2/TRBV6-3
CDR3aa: CASSSPPGLERDEQYF

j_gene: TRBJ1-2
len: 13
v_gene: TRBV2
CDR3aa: CASSLLDTYGYTF